A selection of T cell receptor beta chains follows, all from one sample in a study of identical twins. TCRdb analysed the 5' RACE reads with MiXCR anew, one entry per CDR3 protein. The sample records approximately 670,000 distinct CDR3 sequences, 6.1% being singletons. The sample was naive T cells sorted from blood. These receptors were taken from a man aged 18 to 35 in good health. CDR3s include the opening cysteine and the closing phenylalanine or tryptophan.

>TRBV29-1
CSVVFPGGRQETQYF
>TRBV10-3
CAIGRAASEQYF
>TRBV7-2
CASSLFLAGSPEETQYF
>TRBV19
CASSIDQDWTRPQPQHF
>TRBV12-3/TRBV12-4
CASSRTGSTGELFF
>TRBV11-2
CASSSGPRGGNEQFF
>TRBV15
CATSSSGVETQYF
>TRBV18
CASSQGRDTGELFF
>TRBV5-1
CASSLVSQGGHYEQYF
>TRBV7-9
CASSHGTVNTEAFF
>TRBV6-2/TRBV6-3
CASSHPSWGSYGYTF
>TRBV28
CASSTSGDPQETQYF
>TRBV11-2
CASSPRPQGYYNEQFF
>TRBV6-2/TRBV6-3
CASSSLRDRGSSGANVLTF
>TRBV2
CASPGSGNAADGYTF
>TRBV20-1
CSAERPSGSPYEQYF
>TRBV24-1
CATSAAGEWTDTQYF
>TRBV7-8
CASSLIQPSTDTQYF
>TRBV20-1
CSAREGGIETQYF
>TRBV14
CASSPGTGREQFF
>TRBV20-1
CSASKTGEGTDTQYF
>TRBV28
CASSLPYWTGRGEQYF
>TRBV28
CASRSGTERYEQYF
>TRBV9
CASSRLAGGSTDTQYF